The rows below give T cell receptor beta chains drawn from one sample of a study of identical twins. TCRdb reprocessed the 5' RACE reads with MiXCR, giving one entry per CDR3 protein. The sample shows just over 450,000 distinct CDR3 sequences, 13% to 15% of them seen only once. The same data also contributed to another study, on yellow fever vaccine responses in identical twins.

Material: CD4+ T cells sorted from blood. These receptors were obtained from a woman aged 18 to 35 in good health. Each CDR3 is given with its conserved first and last residue. The order of the fields is clone size, J gene, D gene, V gene, CDR3 DNA, CDR3 protein. D genes are given only for firm matches. Clone size is not always given. Where it is, it says once, few, many or a class for expanded clones.

clone_size: .
j_call: TRBJ2-3
d_call: .
v_call: TRBV5-1
cdr3_nt: TGCGCCAGCGGTCTGACAGGACTGGAAGATACGCAGTATTTT
cdr3_aa: CASGLTGLEDTQYF

clone_size: .
j_call: TRBJ2-1
d_call: .
v_call: TRBV20-1
cdr3_nt: TGCAGTGCTATCAGTTCGGCGAGCTCCTACAATGAGCAGTTCTTC
cdr3_aa: CSAISSASSYNEQFF

clone_size: few
j_call: TRBJ1-3
d_call: .
v_call: TRBV9
cdr3_nt: TGTGCCAGCAGCTCCGACCCCCGGGGAGCTGGAAACACCATATATTTT
cdr3_aa: CASSSDPRGAGNTIYF

clone_size: few
j_call: TRBJ2-5
d_call: TRBD1
v_call: TRBV12-3/TRBV12-4
cdr3_nt: TGTGCCAGCAGTCCCGGACAGGGGTCAGGGAAAGAGACCCAGTACTTC
cdr3_aa: CASSPGQGSGKETQYF

clone_size: few
j_call: TRBJ2-1
d_call: .
v_call: TRBV20-1
cdr3_nt: TGCAGTGCTAGAGAAGCCGCGCGGGAAATCGGTGGTGAGCAGTTCTTC
cdr3_aa: CSAREAAREIGGEQFF

clone_size: few
j_call: TRBJ1-1
d_call: TRBD1
v_call: TRBV10-3
cdr3_nt: TGTGCCATCACACAGGGGGCGATGAACACTGAAGCTTTCTTT
cdr3_aa: CAITQGAMNTEAFF

clone_size: few
j_call: TRBJ2-7
d_call: .
v_call: TRBV19
cdr3_nt: TGTGCCAGTAGTACACCAGGTAAAGCCGACTACGAGCAGTACTTC
cdr3_aa: CASSTPGKADYEQYF

clone_size: few
j_call: TRBJ2-7
d_call: TRBD1
v_call: TRBV7-9
cdr3_nt: TGTGCCAGCACCCAATCAGGGGGTTCCTACGAGCAGTACTTC
cdr3_aa: CASTQSGGSYEQYF

clone_size: few
j_call: TRBJ2-1
d_call: TRBD1
v_call: TRBV3-1
cdr3_nt: TGTGCCAGCAGCTTCCCGGGACAGGGGAGGAATGAGCAGTTCTTC
cdr3_aa: CASSFPGQGRNEQFF

clone_size: .
j_call: TRBJ2-7
d_call: TRBD1
v_call: TRBV15
cdr3_nt: TGTGCCACCAGCAGACTACAGGGGCCCCTTGGATCCGAGCAGTACTTC
cdr3_aa: CATSRLQGPLGSEQYF

clone_size: .
j_call: TRBJ2-5
d_call: .
v_call: TRBV7-2
cdr3_nt: TGTGCCAGCAGCTTAGCGGGCCCCTTCCAAGAGACCCAGTACTTC
cdr3_aa: CASSLAGPFQETQYF

clone_size: .
j_call: TRBJ2-1
d_call: TRBD1
v_call: TRBV14
cdr3_nt: TGTGCCAGCAGGGTTAGAGGACAGGGGCAATACAATGAGCAGTTCTTC
cdr3_aa: CASRVRGQGQYNEQFF

clone_size: few
j_call: TRBJ2-7
d_call: .
v_call: TRBV28
cdr3_nt: TGTGCCAGCAGTTCCGGGACAAAAATCAACTACGAGCAGTACTTC
cdr3_aa: CASSSGTKINYEQYF

clone_size: few
j_call: TRBJ2-5
d_call: TRBD2
v_call: TRBV2
cdr3_nt: TGTGCCAGCAGACTCGGACTAGGGGAGACCCAGTACTTC
cdr3_aa: CASRLGLGETQYF

clone_size: .
j_call: TRBJ2-1
d_call: .
v_call: TRBV6-1
cdr3_nt: TGTGCCAGCAGATCACTGGACAGCTCCTACAATGAGCAGTTCTTC
cdr3_aa: CASRSLDSSYNEQFF

clone_size: few
j_call: TRBJ1-2
d_call: .
v_call: TRBV2
cdr3_nt: TGTGCCAGCAGTGTCGAGGGGATTAATGGCTACACCTTC
cdr3_aa: CASSVEGINGYTF

clone_size: .
j_call: TRBJ1-4
d_call: .
v_call: TRBV21-1
cdr3_nt: TGTGCCAGCAGCAAAGGATTAGGGCTGAAACTGTTTTTT
cdr3_aa: CASSKGLGLKLFF

clone_size: once
j_call: TRBJ2-1
d_call: .
v_call: TRBV19
cdr3_nt: TGTGCCAGTAGTATAGGAACCTCTCTGCGGGAGCAGTTCTTC
cdr3_aa: CASSIGTSLREQFF

clone_size: few
j_call: TRBJ1-1
d_call: .
v_call: TRBV14
cdr3_nt: TGTGCCAGCAGCCAAGATCGGCCGGGGTACACTGAAGCTTTCTTT
cdr3_aa: CASSQDRPGYTEAFF

clone_size: .
j_call: TRBJ1-6
d_call: TRBD1
v_call: TRBV28
cdr3_nt: TGTGCCAGCAGTTTAACAGGGGCTCGGTCACCCCTCCACTTT
cdr3_aa: CASSLTGARSPLHF

clone_size: few
j_call: TRBJ2-5
d_call: TRBD2
v_call: TRBV6-1
cdr3_nt: TGTGCCAGCAGTGGGACTAGCGCGGGGGAGGAGACCCAGTACTTC
cdr3_aa: CASSGTSAGEETQYF

clone_size: .
j_call: TRBJ2-5
d_call: .
v_call: TRBV6-1
cdr3_nt: TGTGCCAGCAGGGGGGCTGGGGGTAAAGAGACCCAGTACTTC
cdr3_aa: CASRGAGGKETQYF

clone_size: .
j_call: TRBJ2-3
d_call: TRBD2
v_call: TRBV14
cdr3_nt: TGTGCCAGCAGCCAAGATCAGCGGGAGTGGGATACGCAGTATTTT
cdr3_aa: CASSQDQREWDTQYF

clone_size: few
j_call: TRBJ2-1
d_call: TRBD2
v_call: TRBV6-2/TRBV6-3
cdr3_nt: TGTGCCAGCAGTTATGGGACTAGCGGGAGGGGATCCTACAATGAGCAGTTCTTC
cdr3_aa: CASSYGTSGRGSYNEQFF

clone_size: .
j_call: TRBJ2-1
d_call: .
v_call: TRBV7-7
cdr3_nt: TGTGCTAGCAGCTTAGCTGGGGATCTTGAGCAGTTCTTC
cdr3_aa: CASSLAGDLEQFF

clone_size: few
j_call: TRBJ2-1
d_call: .
v_call: TRBV18
cdr3_nt: TGTGCCAGCTCACCATCTGGTCTCAATGAGCAGTTCTTC
cdr3_aa: CASSPSGLNEQFF

clone_size: .
j_call: TRBJ2-4
d_call: .
v_call: TRBV12-3/TRBV12-4
cdr3_nt: TGTGCCAGCAGCCCTCGGGACCTAGATATTCTAGCCAAAAACATTCAGTACTTC
cdr3_aa: CASSPRDLDILAKNIQYF

clone_size: .
j_call: TRBJ2-1
d_call: TRBD2
v_call: TRBV5-4
cdr3_nt: TGTGCCAGCAGCTCGCTGGCCGTCAGCGGGAGATTGAGCTCCTACAATGAGCAGTTCTTC
cdr3_aa: CASSSLAVSGRLSSYNEQFF

clone_size: once
j_call: TRBJ2-1
d_call: .
v_call: TRBV9
cdr3_nt: TGTGCCAGCAGCGTATCACAGGGCAGCTACAATGAGCAGTTCTTC
cdr3_aa: CASSVSQGSYNEQFF

clone_size: few
j_call: TRBJ2-7
d_call: TRBD2
v_call: TRBV27
cdr3_nt: TGTGCCAGCAGTTCCATAATCCCCCGTGCTGTAGGGGCGGGGGTGTCCTACGAGCAGTACTTC
cdr3_aa: CASSSIIPRAVGAGVSYEQYF

clone_size: .
j_call: TRBJ2-2
d_call: TRBD2
v_call: TRBV6-2/TRBV6-3
cdr3_nt: TGTGCCAGCAGTCTTGGACTAGCGGCGGGTGTCGGGGAGCTGTTTTTT
cdr3_aa: CASSLGLAAGVGELFF

clone_size: .
j_call: TRBJ2-1
d_call: TRBD2
v_call: TRBV4-3
cdr3_nt: TGCGCCAGCAGCCAAGAGGCTAGCGGGAGATGGAATGAGCAGTTCTTC
cdr3_aa: CASSQEASGRWNEQFF

clone_size: .
j_call: TRBJ2-3
d_call: .
v_call: TRBV7-3
cdr3_nt: TGTGCCAGCAGCTTAACCAGCTCCCCTGCAGATACGCAGTATTTT
cdr3_aa: CASSLTSSPADTQYF

clone_size: .
j_call: TRBJ2-7
d_call: TRBD1
v_call: TRBV3-1
cdr3_nt: TGTGCCAGCAGCCAAGATTGGGGCAGGGGGCATGTCTTC
cdr3_aa: CASSQDWGRGHVF

clone_size: few
j_call: TRBJ2-1
d_call: .
v_call: TRBV11-3
cdr3_nt: TGTGCCAGCAGCTTAAGTTGGACCTCCTACAATGAGCAGTTCTTC
cdr3_aa: CASSLSWTSYNEQFF

clone_size: .
j_call: TRBJ1-4
d_call: .
v_call: TRBV4-2
cdr3_nt: TGTGCCAGCAGCCCTCGGACCCAGGGGAATGAAAAACTGTTTTTT
cdr3_aa: CASSPRTQGNEKLFF

clone_size: few
j_call: TRBJ1-2
d_call: TRBD1
v_call: TRBV7-2
cdr3_nt: TGTGCCAGCAGCTTAGGGGGACAGGCCGACTTGGGCTACACCTTC
cdr3_aa: CASSLGGQADLGYTF

clone_size: few
j_call: TRBJ2-5
d_call: .
v_call: TRBV25-1
cdr3_nt: TGTGCCAGCAGTGATCACGGCGAGGGGGAGACCCAGTACTTC
cdr3_aa: CASSDHGEGETQYF

clone_size: many
j_call: TRBJ2-1
d_call: TRBD2
v_call: TRBV24-1
cdr3_nt: TGTGCCACCAGGTCTAGCGGGAGCAATGAGCAGTTCTTC
cdr3_aa: CATRSSGSNEQFF

clone_size: .
j_call: TRBJ1-5
d_call: .
v_call: TRBV27
cdr3_nt: TGTGCCAGCAGTTTAATTTATAGCAATCAGCCCCAGCATTTT
cdr3_aa: CASSLIYSNQPQHF

clone_size: .
j_call: TRBJ2-7
d_call: TRBD2
v_call: TRBV28
cdr3_nt: TGTGCCAGCAGCCCCACTAGCGGGAGGGCTAAACGGCTATACGAGCAGTACTTC
cdr3_aa: CASSPTSGRAKRLYEQYF

clone_size: .
j_call: TRBJ2-2
d_call: .
v_call: TRBV10-3
cdr3_nt: TGTGCCATCAACCCAAGTTCGAACACCGGGGAGCTGTTTTTT
cdr3_aa: CAINPSSNTGELFF